This TCR beta chain was identified in a study of CD4+ T cells in melanoma (dated by TCRdb to 2022 to 2024). Regarding the research as a whole: The study investigated neoantigen-specific CD4+ T cells in human melanoma. The paper's findings and limits, for the study overall: According to the report, neoantigen-specific CD4+ T cells in melanoma displayed diverse differentiation states. The report described a correlation between neoantigen-specific CD4+ T cells and the function of CD8+ T cells, macrophages and B cells.

The library was generated by the immunoSEQ multiplex PCR assay. This immuneACCESS table, as held by TCRdb, lists in-frame sequences with V and J called but not all clones. Of the missing ones, under half trace to an unresolved V gene in checked studies; the others have no known cause. The sample table lists about 140,000 clones, 92% of them with a count of one. The ten largest account for 1.5% of the sample. The donors were people with melanoma. The germline V gene (reference sequence) sets CDR1 to SGHNT and CDR2 to YYREEE. The germline V end is reduced by 0 bases and the J end by 4 bases; junction bases left unmatched: 7. The CDR3 runs 16 amino acids, cysteine and phenylalanine included. Just CDR3 DNA is preserved here, 48 bases in frame from base 1. Turning to this clone: Its antigen is still unknown. Within one base of it there is no much larger clone, and no base qualities were kept.

This TCR was sampled from a human donor with melanoma. Here the chain combines TRBV5-4 and TRBJ2-1; 7 junctional bases match TRBD1. The DNA reads TGTGCCAGCAGCTTGGAAGGCAGGGGGACGTACAATGAGCAGTTCTTC. Its protein is CASSLEGRGTYNEQFF.